Here is one T cell receptor (beta chain) with its context. Antigen: not known. Replicate sorted-subset PCRs were loaded with around 210 ng DNA, roughly 33,000 T cell genomes. Assay: immunoSEQ multiplex PCR; the TCRdb copy retains only in-frame clones and omits some. The data contain hundreds of thousands of clones, 87% of them seen just once; the ten biggest clones take up 16%. The data are from a study of shared clonotypes between healthy human individuals. General study findings and limits: Generally, naive subsets (rather than memory subsets) showed larger estimated richness.

The clonotype was recovered from a man between 18 and 35 years old in good health. The specimen sequenced was memory CD8+ T cells sorted from blood. Subset reported: CD45RO+ cells pooled with CCR7-negative TemRA cells.

The CDR3: CASSQGSGVPYEQYF. The CDR3 DNA follows: TGCGCCAGCAGCCAAGGGTCAGGGGTCCCCTACGAGCAGTACTTC. This chain links TRBV4-3 with TRBJ2-7, with D possibly TRBD1 on 6 matching bases. This CDR3 comprises 15 residues. V was pared by 1 base and J by 2 bases, with 12 bases between. Germline-derived CDR1 and CDR2 are LGHNA and YSLEER.